This T cell receptor (beta chain) was observed in a study of blood T cell repertoires in COVID-19 (dated by TCRdb to 2020 to 2021). Background for the entire study: Samples from collaborators originated in the United States, Italy and Spain and spanned both the acute and convalescent phases of COVID-19. Subjects who had been exposed to COVID-19, were actively infected with it, or had recovered from it provided the deeply sampled blood TCRbeta repertoires that made up the dataset. Where available, HLA class I and class II types were taken from metadata supplied by the sample provider and were not determined by assay-based typing. A freely available public database, intended as a resource for researchers studying the immune response to SARS-CoV-2, is where the repertoires were released. The sample metadata nearly always contained a de-identified subject ID, COVID-19 status, age in years and sex. Samples came from the ongoing ImmuneRACE study (first 160 participants) plus 1,254 subjects from 6 global collaborators. The prospective study material was composed of cDNA or gDNA derived from T cells, B-cell-depleted T cells, or PBMCs. Overall results and qualifications from the work: The amount of clinical and demographic metadata varied by source and participant and was provided uncurated.

Collaborating institutions collected whole blood in K2EDTA tubes following their own protocols. For TCRbeta analysis, collaborators shipped samples as frozen whole blood, isolated PBMCs, or DNA extracted from either of those sample types. CDR1 and CDR2 were assigned from the germline V gene (reference sequence) as SEHNR and FQNEAQ. The CDR3 numbers 16 residues from cysteine through phenylalanine. The retained sequence is limited to the CDR3, 48 bases, with the frame set at the first base. V was cut back by 5 bases and J by 4 bases, leaving a gap of 18 bases between them. Note on this clone: Its antigen remains undetermined. No much larger clonotype is one base removed from it; base qualities were not supplied.

The immunoSEQ Assay, a bias-controlled multiplex PCR, was used to amplify TCRbeta CDR3 regions from genomic DNA. As for the authors' bioinformatics: The number of nucleated cells in each sample was estimated from the amplification of reference gene primers within the assay. Sequence reads were collapsed and filtered to measure the absolute abundance of every unique TCRbeta CDR3 rearrangement. For each sample, productive Simpson clonality was calculated as the square root of Simpson's diversity index across productive rearrangements. As stored in TCRdb, this immuneACCESS dataset retains in-frame rearrangements with V and J assigned. A fraction of the clones does not appear; measured against another copy, unresolved V genes explain less than half of the discrepancy, and the remainder lacks a known reason. Clonal size and the V and J genes are those of that table, whereas D and trimming came from the DNA. The sample table records approximately 44,000 clones; around 88% of these occur just once. Around 5.3% of the sample goes to the ten largest clones.

The rearrangement combines TRBV7-9 with TRBJ1-3; the D gene is perhaps TRBD1, on 6 matching bases. The sequenced sample consisted of peripheral blood. The receptor's source is a human donor in a cohort sampled during active COVID-19. The CDR3 has the sequence CASSPTASDRGNTIYF. The nucleotides read TGTGCCAGCAGCCCTACCGCCTCGGACAGAGGAAACACCATATATTTT.